Shown below are 24 T cell receptor beta chains from a single sample sequenced in a study of blood T cell repertoires in COVID-19. Assay used: immunoSEQ multiplex PCR; TCRdb lists only in-frame clones, some missing. This table holds approximately 140,000 clones, approximately 80% found once. Sequenced: peripheral blood. The source is a man aged 55-75 years with active or convalescent COVID-19.

V gene TRBV27 combines with J gene TRBJ2-7; the D gene is possibly TRBD2 (6 bases). The V end was cut by 8 bases, the J end by 7 bases, with 18 bases between. Per the germline V gene, CDR1 is MNHEY and CDR2 is SMNVEV (reference sequence). The CDR3 is 13 residues long. CDR3 residues: CASSRYPLAEQYF. The CDR3 nucleotides read TGTGCCAGCTCTCGCTACCCCCTAGCGGAGCAGTACTTC.

The chain has TRBV28 and TRBJ1-2, with D possibly being TRBD1 (6 bases). V shed 11 bases and J shed 7 bases, with 23 bases lying between them. This CDR3 is 14 amino acids long. Germline V gives CDR1 MDHEN, CDR2 SYDVKM. The CDR3 protein is CACCPLDRWGGYTF. The CDR3 nucleotides are TGTGCCTGCTGCCCTCTAGACAGGTGGGGTGGCTACACCTTC.

The chain links TRBV6-2 or TRBV6-3 to TRBJ2-5; 7 bases match TRBD1. V shed 2 bases, J shed 5 bases, and the junction held 5 bases outside the gene matches. The germline gives CDR1 MNHEY, CDR2 SVGEGT. This CDR3 is built from 14 residues. The CDR3 protein is CASSYRGRVETQYF. The CDR3 region has the DNA TGTGCCAGCAGTTACAGGGGGCGCGTGGAGACCCAGTACTTC.

The chain recombines TRBV9 with TRBJ2-2; 7 bases are a match to TRBD1. The germline gives CDR1 SGDLS, CDR2 YYNGEE. Losses at the gene ends were 0 bases for V and 6 bases for J; bases not matched to a gene: 5. The CDR3 runs 15 residues. CDR3 in amino acids: CASSVEGAQPGELFF. CDR3 nucleotides: TGTGCCAGCAGCGTAGAGGGGGCGCAACCCGGGGAGCTGTTTTTT.

The chain uses TRBV9 and TRBJ2-1; 10 positions match TRBD2. Trimming at V came to 0 bases and at J to 9 bases, leaving 6 bases not matched to a gene. Germline loops: CDR1 SGDLS, CDR2 YYNGEE. The CDR3 is made up of 15 amino acids. The CDR3 sequence: CASSVGLAGESEQFF. The CDR3 bases are TGTGCCAGCAGCGTAGGGCTAGCGGGAGAAAGTGAGCAGTTCTTC.

The chain recombines TRBV10-3 with TRBJ2-2, with TRBD2 matching over 8 bases. V trimming: 8 bases; J trimming: 7 bases; junction bases outside the gene matches: 9. CDR1 and CDR2 (germline): ENHRY, SYGVKD. The CDR3 sequence is 14 residues long. The CDR3 reads CAISQRELSGELFF. Written as DNA, the CDR3 is TGTGCCATCTCCCAGCGGGAGCTTAGCGGGGAGCTGTTTTTT.

The chain has TRBV18 and TRBJ2-3; 8 bases map to TRBD1. The CDR3 runs 16 residues. V gave up 8 bases and J gave up 4 bases; unmatched junction bases: 14. The germline gives CDR1 KGHSH, CDR2 LQKENI. The CDR3: CASATGATGVPDTQYF. The CDR3 DNA is TGTGCCAGCGCCACCGGGGCGACAGGGGTGCCAGATACGCAGTATTTT.

This clone was counted between two and nine times. The CDR3 nucleotides are TGCAGCGCCCTTGTACCCGGGACTAGCGGGAATAATGAGCAGTTCTTC. Protein sequence: CSALVPGTSGNNEQFF. The rearrangement joins TRBV29-1 to TRBJ2-1, with 13 bases that match TRBD2. The CDR3 runs 16 residues. V gave up 7 bases and J gave up 7 bases; unmatched junction bases: 13. Germline V lookup: CDR1 SQVTM, CDR2 ANQGSEA.

The chain uses TRBV19 and TRBJ2-5, with 8 bases fitting TRBD1. The CDR3 has 16 residues. V trimming: 5 bases; J trimming: 4 bases; junction bases outside the gene matches: 12. Germline V gene lookup returns CDR1 LNHDA and CDR2 SQIVND (reference sequence). The CDR3 sequence is CASSPRDRRWGETQYF. The CDR3 nucleotides are TGTGCCAGTAGTCCTAGGGACAGGAGATGGGGAGAGACCCAGTACTTC. The full variable domain, with the rest looked up from reference TRBV19 and TRBJ2-5, is DGGITQSPKYLFRKEGQNVTLSCEQNLNHDAMYWYRQDPGQGLRLIYYSQIVNDFQKGDIAEGYSVSREKKESFPLTVTSAQKNPTAFYLCASSPRDRRWGETQYFGPGTRLLVL.

The table lists this clone with a count of one. This sequence joins TRBV9 and TRBJ2-3; 13 bases are shared with TRBD2. With 0 bases clipped from V and 9 bases from J, the junction kept 10 bases outside the gene matches. CDR1 SGDLS and CDR2 YYNGEE come from the germline V gene. The CDR3 is made up of 17 amino acids. CDR3 DNA: TGTGCCAGCAGCGTAGATTCGGGACTAGCGGGAAGGGGCACGCAGTATTTT. Amino acids: CASSVDSGLAGRGTQYF.

The chain has TRBV19 and TRBJ2-7, with a possible D match to TRBD1 (5 bases). This CDR3 has 14 amino acids. Trimming took 9 bases from V and 0 from J, leaving 15 bases between them. Germline lookup yields CDR1 LNHDA and CDR2 SQIVND (reference sequence). The CDR3 sequence: CASRESDISYEQYF. The CDR3 DNA reads TGTGCCAGCAGAGAGTCGGACATCTCCTACGAGCAGTACTTC.

V usage is TRBV9 and J usage is TRBJ2-3; no definite D call. Germline V gene sequence: CDR1 SGDLS, CDR2 YYNGEE. V was shortened by 0 bases and J by 6 bases, with 14 bases between the two germline ends. CDR3 length: 15 amino acids. CDR3 region: CASSVEHSPRDTQYF. The CDR3 DNA follows: TGTGCCAGCAGCGTAGAACACTCCCCGCGGGATACGCAGTATTTT. Full variable domain (rest looked up from reference TRBV9 and TRBJ2-3): DSGVTQTPKHLITATGQRVTLRCSPRSGDLSVYWYQQSLDQGLQFLIQYYNGEERAKGNILERFSAQQFPDLHSELNLSSLELGDSALYFCASSVEHSPRDTQYFGPGTRLTVL.

The rearrangement links TRBV18 to TRBJ2-3, with 10 bases fitting TRBD1. Germline lookup yields CDR1 KGHSH and CDR2 LQKENI. The CDR3 length is 16 residues. The ends lost 2 bases at V and 2 bases at J; junction bases unmatched: 4. The CDR3 region has the DNA TGTGCCAGCTCACCAGGGACAGGGGTATTCACAGATACGCAGTATTTT. It translates to CASSPGTGVFTDTQYF. Full variable domain (remainder filled in from reference TRBV18 and TRBJ2-3): NAGVMQNPRHLVRRRGQEARLRCSPMKGHSHVYWYRQLPEEGLKFMVYLQKENIIDESGMPKERFSAEFPKEGPSILRIQQVVRGDSAAYFCASSPGTGVFTDTQYFGPGTRLTVL.

The gene calls are TRBV7-2 and TRBJ2-4; D uncertain. Trimming cost V 5 bases and J 4 bases, with 3 bases left between them. CDR1 SGHTA and CDR2 FQGNSA come from the germline V gene. The length of the CDR3 is 11 residues. CDR3 DNA: TGTGCCAGCAGCCCAAAAAACATTCAGTACTTC. Its translation: CASSPKNIQYF.

The chain uses TRBV29-1 and TRBJ2-5; 8 nucleotides align to TRBD2. Losses at the gene ends were 6 bases for V and 5 bases for J; bases not matched to a gene: 20. In germline, CDR1 is SQVTM, CDR2 ANQGSEA. The CDR3 loop spans 17 amino acids. The CDR3 nucleotides are TGCAGCGTACTGCCCTATCTGTTCGAAGCGGGAGCTGAGACCCAGTACTTC. It is translated as CSVLPYLFEAGAETQYF. The whole variable domain, remainder taken from reference TRBV29-1 and TRBJ2-5, is SAVISQKPSRDICQRGTSLTIQCQVDSQVTMMFWYRQQPGQSLTLIATANQGSEATYESGFVIDKFPISRPNLTFSTLTVSNMSPEDSSIYLCSVLPYLFEAGAETQYFGPGTRLLVL.

V is TRBV19 and J is TRBJ2-7; TRBD1 aligns across 9 bases. Germline V gives CDR1 LNHDA, CDR2 SQIVND (reference sequence). V shed 10 bases and J 5 bases; nucleotides not matched to a gene: 6. CDR3 length equals 12 residues. This chain's CDR3 is CATGTGRDEQYF. In DNA, the CDR3 is TGTGCCACAGGGACAGGGAGGGACGAGCAGTACTTC.

The rearrangement uses TRBV27 and TRBJ2-3; 9 nucleotides line up with TRBD1. Trimming took 6 bases from V and 1 from J; bases not matched to a gene: 5. The CDR3 sequence is 15 residues long. Germline values: CDR1 MNHEY, CDR2 SMNVEV (reference sequence). The CDR3 DNA sequence: TGTGCCAGCAGCGAGAGACAGGGGGGCACAGATACGCAGTATTTT. It is translated as CASSERQGGTDTQYF.

This clone was seen a handful of times. This chain joins TRBV6-1 and TRBJ2-1; 7 bases match TRBD2. The V and J ends lost 2 bases and 0 bases, in that order; junction bases with no gene match: 7. This CDR3 spans 17 amino acids. In germline, CDR1 is MNHNS, CDR2 SASEGT. As DNA, the CDR3 is TGTGCCAGCAGTGAATTGCCCGGGGGGAGCTCCTACAATGAGCAGTTCTTC. Translated, it gives CASSELPGGSSYNEQFF.

This clone showed up just once. The V gene is TRBV28, the J gene TRBJ1-2; tentative D call: TRBD1 (5 bases). Germline values: CDR1 MDHEN, CDR2 SYDVKM. V gave up 7 bases and J gave up 7 bases, with 19 bases separating them. CDR3 length: 14 residues. The CDR3 reads CASIGNRGLRGYTF. CDR3 DNA: TGTGCCAGCATCGGCAATCGGGGGTTGCGTGGCTACACCTTC.

A remark on this clone: Other DNA sequences in this sample translate to the same CDR3. V gene TRBV6-5 combines with J gene TRBJ2-3, with a weak D call TRBD1 (5 bases). The length of the CDR3 is 14 residues. The V end lost 8 bases, the J end lost 0 bases, and 12 bases lay between the germline ends. CDR1 and CDR2 from the germline V gene are MNHEY and SVGAGI. In DNA, the CDR3 is TGTGCCAGCCGGTCAGGGCCGAGCACAGATACGCAGTATTTT. This codes for CASRSGPSTDTQYF.

This clone is a singleton in its sample. The CDR3 sequence: CASTSRASGETQYF. The CDR3 DNA follows: TGTGCCAGCACTTCCAGGGCCTCGGGAGAGACCCAGTACTTC. This chain links TRBV2 with TRBJ2-5, with D tentatively TRBD1 (5 bases). Between the trimmed V and J ends, which lost 7 bases and 4 bases, there was a span of 16 bases. The length of the CDR3 is 14 residues. CDR1 SNHLY and CDR2 FYNNEI come from the germline V gene.

V gene TRBV5-1 combines with J gene TRBJ1-2; TRBD1 aligns across 7 bases. Germline CDR1 SGHRS, CDR2 YFSETQ. J was trimmed by 2 bases and V by 3 bases; bases with no gene match: 1. The CDR3 is made up of 13 amino acids. The CDR3 DNA follows: TGCGCCAGCAGCTCGACAGGGAACTATGGCTACACCTTC. It translates to CASSSTGNYGYTF.

This clone was counted once. This chain connects TRBV3-1 (or the pseudogene TRBV3-2) to TRBJ2-1, with a tentative D call TRBD2 (6 bases). Germline CDR1 reads LGHDT; CDR2 reads YNNKEL (reference sequence). The CDR3 has 16 residues. V was clipped by 0 bases and J by 6 bases, with 15 bases between them. This CDR3 reads CASSQDGAGSVNEQFF. CDR3 bases: TGTGCCAGCAGCCAAGATGGGGCGGGGTCGGTCAATGAGCAGTTCTTC.

This clone has a single count. This chain connects TRBV20-1 to TRBJ2-7, with TRBD2 matching over 11 bases. Germline-derived CDR1 and CDR2 are DFQATT and SNEGSKA (reference sequence). The CDR3 runs 19 residues. The J segment lost 6 bases and the V segment lost 3 bases, leaving 22 bases of the junction unmatched. The CDR3 loop is CSASSLERRLAGGIGEQYF. The CDR3 DNA sequence: TGCAGTGCTAGTTCCCTCGAGCGTCGGCTAGCGGGAGGAATCGGCGAGCAGTACTTC.